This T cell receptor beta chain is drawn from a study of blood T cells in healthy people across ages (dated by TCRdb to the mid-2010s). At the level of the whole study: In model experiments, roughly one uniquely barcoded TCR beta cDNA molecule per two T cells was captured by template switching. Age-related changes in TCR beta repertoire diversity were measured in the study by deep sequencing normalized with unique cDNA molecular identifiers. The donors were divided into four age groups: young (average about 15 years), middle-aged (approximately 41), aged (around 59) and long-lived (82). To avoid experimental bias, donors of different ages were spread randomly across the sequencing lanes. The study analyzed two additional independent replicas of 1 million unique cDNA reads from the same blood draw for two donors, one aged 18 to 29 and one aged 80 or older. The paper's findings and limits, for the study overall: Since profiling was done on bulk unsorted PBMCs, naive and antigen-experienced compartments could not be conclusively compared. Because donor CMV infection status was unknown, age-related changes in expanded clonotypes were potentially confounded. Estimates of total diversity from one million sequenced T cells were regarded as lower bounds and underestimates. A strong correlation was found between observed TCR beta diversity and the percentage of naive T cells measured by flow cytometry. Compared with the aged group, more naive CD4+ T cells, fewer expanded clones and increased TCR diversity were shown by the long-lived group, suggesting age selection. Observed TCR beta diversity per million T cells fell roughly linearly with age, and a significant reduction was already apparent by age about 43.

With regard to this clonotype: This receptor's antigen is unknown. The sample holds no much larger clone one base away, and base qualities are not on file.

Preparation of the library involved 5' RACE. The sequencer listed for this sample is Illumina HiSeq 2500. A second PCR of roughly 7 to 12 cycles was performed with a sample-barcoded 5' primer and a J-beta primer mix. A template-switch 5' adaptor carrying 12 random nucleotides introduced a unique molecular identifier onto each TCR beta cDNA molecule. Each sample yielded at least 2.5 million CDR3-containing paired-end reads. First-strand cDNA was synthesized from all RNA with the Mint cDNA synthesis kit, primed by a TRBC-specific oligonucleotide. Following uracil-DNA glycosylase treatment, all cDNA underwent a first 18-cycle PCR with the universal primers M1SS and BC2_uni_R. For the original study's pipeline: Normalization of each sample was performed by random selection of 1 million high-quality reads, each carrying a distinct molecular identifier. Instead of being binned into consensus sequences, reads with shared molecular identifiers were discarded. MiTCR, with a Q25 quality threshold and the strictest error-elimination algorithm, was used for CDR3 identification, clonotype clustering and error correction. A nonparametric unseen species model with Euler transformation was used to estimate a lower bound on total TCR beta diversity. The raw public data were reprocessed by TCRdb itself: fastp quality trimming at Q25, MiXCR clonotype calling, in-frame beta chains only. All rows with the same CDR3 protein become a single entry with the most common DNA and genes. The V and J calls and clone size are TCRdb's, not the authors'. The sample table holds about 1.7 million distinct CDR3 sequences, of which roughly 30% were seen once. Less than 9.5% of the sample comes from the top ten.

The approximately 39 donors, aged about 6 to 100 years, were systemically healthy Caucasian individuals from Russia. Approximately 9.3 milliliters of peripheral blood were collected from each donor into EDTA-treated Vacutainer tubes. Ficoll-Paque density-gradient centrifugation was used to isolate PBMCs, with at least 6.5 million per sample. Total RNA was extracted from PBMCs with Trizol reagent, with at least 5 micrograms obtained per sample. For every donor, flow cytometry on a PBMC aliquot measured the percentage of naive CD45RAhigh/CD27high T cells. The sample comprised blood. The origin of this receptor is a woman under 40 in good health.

The bases read TGTGCCAGCAGCCAAGATGAGACAGGGGCTTTCCAAGAGACCCAGTACTTC. It specifies CASSQDETGAFQETQYF. This sequence uses TRBV14 and TRBJ2-5, with 8 junctional bases fitting TRBD1. Unmatched junction bases come to 7, with V trimmed by 0 bases and J by 1 base. Measured from the cysteine to the phenylalanine, the CDR3 is 17 residues long. Of all the DNA, just the CDR3 is kept, 51 bases in frame from base 1. The germline V gene yields SGHDN for CDR1 and FVKESK for CDR2.